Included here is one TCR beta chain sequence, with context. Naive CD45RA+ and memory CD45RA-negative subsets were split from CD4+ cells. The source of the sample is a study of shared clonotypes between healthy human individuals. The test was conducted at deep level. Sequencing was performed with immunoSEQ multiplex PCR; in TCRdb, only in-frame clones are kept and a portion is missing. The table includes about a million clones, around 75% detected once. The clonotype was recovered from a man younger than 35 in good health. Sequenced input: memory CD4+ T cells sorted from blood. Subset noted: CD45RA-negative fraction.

The CDR3 DNA reads as TGTGCCAGCAGCCGAGGACAGATGAATGAAAAACTGTTTTTT. Amino acid sequence: CASSRGQMNEKLFF. The chain recombines TRBV27 with TRBJ1-4, with a tentative D call TRBD1 (6 bases). Germline V gene data show CDR1 as MNHEY and CDR2 as SMNVEV (reference sequence). V lost 6 bases and J lost 5, with 13 bases in between. The CDR3 totals 14 residues.